This T cell receptor (beta chain) appears in the sequencing data of a study of T-cell reconstitution after alpha-beta-depleted transplantation in children. Study-wide findings and caveats: Reportedly, roughly two months post-transplant, alpha-beta T cells arose from several hundred expanded graft clones. Surviving recipient cells, namely T cells and thymic progenitors, were the source of high day-60 TCRbeta diversity in some patients. From newly produced T cells came most of the T-cell counts and diversity one year after transplant.

The TCRbeta library was prepared with unique molecular identifiers. TCRdb called the PCR reads again in MiXCR, with one record for every CDR3 protein. This sample has 4,000 to 5,000 distinct CDR3 sequences, with approximately 19% found just once. This clonotype appeared many times. Its antigen is as yet unknown. The CDR3 has 16 amino acids. Germline CDR1 SGHNT, CDR2 YENEEA. The germline V and J ends were trimmed by 5 bases and 2 bases, with 13 bases remaining between them. The V and J genes are TRBV11-3 and TRBJ2-6, with D perhaps matching TRBD2 (5 bases). Sequencing was performed on PBMCs, mostly from graft donor cells, taken 180 days after TCRalphabeta/CD19-depleted stem cell transplant. This sequence was found in a male patient between 2 and 15 years old who had a stem cell transplant for acute lymphoblastic leukemia, so the T cells may come from the graft donor. This CDR3 is CASSERLAPGANVLTF. The CDR3 nucleotides are TGTGCCAGCAGCGAGCGGCTTGCCCCTGGGGCCAACGTCCTGACTTTC.